This T cell receptor (beta chain) is drawn from a study of early T cells in non-severe SARS-CoV-2 infection. Overall study context: Sequenced material consisted of bulk RNA (from unsorted whole blood), and chains were unpaired. Findings and caveats of the study: VDJdb matching favored anti-spike CD8 responses, missing private and CD4 specificities.

The CDR3 totals 19 residues. Germline values: CDR1 MNHEY, CDR2 SVGAGI. V shed 0 bases, J shed 7 bases, and the junction held 14 bases outside the gene matches. Each single cDNA molecule received a unique molecular identifier. TCRdb called the 5' RACE reads again in MiXCR, with one record for every CDR3 protein. The sample yields more than 50,000 distinct CDR3 sequences, about 13% seen once. Only a few counts were recorded for this clonotype. The target antigen is unknown. This sequence joins TRBV6-5 and TRBJ2-5; 13 nucleotides align to TRBD2. The source of this sequence is an adult who was a healthcare worker with PCR-confirmed SARS-CoV-2 infection or an uninfected control (not recorded which). The source material was whole blood. The DNA of the CDR3 is TGTGCCAGCAGTTACTCCATTGCACTAGCGGGGGGGCCCAAGACGACCCAGTACTTC. Protein: CASSYSIALAGGPKTTQYF.